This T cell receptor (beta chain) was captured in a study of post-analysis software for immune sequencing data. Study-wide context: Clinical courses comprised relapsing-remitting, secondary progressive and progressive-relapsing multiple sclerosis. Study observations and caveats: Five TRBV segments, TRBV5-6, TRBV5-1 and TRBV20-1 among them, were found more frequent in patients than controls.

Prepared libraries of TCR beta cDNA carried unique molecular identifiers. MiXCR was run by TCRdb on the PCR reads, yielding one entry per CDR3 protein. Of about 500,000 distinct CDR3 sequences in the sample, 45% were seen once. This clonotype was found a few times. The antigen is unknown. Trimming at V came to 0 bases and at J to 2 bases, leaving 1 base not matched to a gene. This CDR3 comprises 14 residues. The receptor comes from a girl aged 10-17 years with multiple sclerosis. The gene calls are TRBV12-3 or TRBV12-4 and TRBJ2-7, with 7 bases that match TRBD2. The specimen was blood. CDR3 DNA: TGTGCCAGCAGTTTAGCCAGCGGGGCCTACGAGCAGTACTTC. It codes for CASSLASGAYEQYF.